This passage covers 8 T cell receptor beta chains from one sample sequenced in a study of early T cells in non-severe SARS-CoV-2 infection. TCRdb reanalysed the 5' RACE reads using MiXCR and keeps one entry per CDR3 protein. The sample shows about 77,000 distinct CDR3 sequences, less than 15% of them seen only once. This material consisted of whole blood, taken at baseline. All receptors derive from an adult who was a healthcare worker with PCR-confirmed SARS-CoV-2 infection or an uninfected control (not recorded which). The donor label of this sample is uncertain.

This clonotype was detected ten times or more. V gene TRBV24-1 combines with J gene TRBJ2-1; D gene unclear. Trimming removed 1 base at V and 8 bases at J, with 2 bases between. The CDR3 is made up of 11 amino acids. CDR1 KGHDR and CDR2 SFDVKD come from the germline V gene. The CDR3 spells CATSDFDEQFF. The CDR3 DNA reads TGTGCCACCAGTGATTTCGATGAGCAGTTCTTC.

CDR3 residues: CASRRDGNTEAFF. The CDR3 nucleotides are TGTGCCAGCAGAAGGGATGGGAACACTGAAGCTTTCTTT. The chain employs TRBV2 and TRBJ1-1; unclear D gene. Trimming stripped 6 bases from V and 1 base from J, with 9 bases between. The germline gives CDR1 SNHLY, CDR2 FYNNEI. The CDR3 is made up of 13 amino acids.

The gene calls are TRBV29-1 and TRBJ2-7; 8 nucleotides align to TRBD2. Per germline, CDR1 SQVTM and CDR2 ANQGSEA. This CDR3 has 13 residues. V lost 7 bases, J lost 2 bases, and 7 bases stayed unmatched. The CDR3: CSAREGRTYEQYF. The CDR3 nucleotides read TGCAGCGCCCGGGAGGGTAGGACCTACGAGCAGTACTTC.

V usage is TRBV2 and J usage is TRBJ1-2; TRBD1 matches 7 bases. This CDR3 comprises 14 residues. After removal of 6 bases from V and 4 bases from J, the junction contained 8 bases not matched to a gene. Germline V lookup: CDR1 SNHLY, CDR2 FYNNEI. The CDR3 sequence is CASRGLQGGYGYTF. In nucleotides, the CDR3 is TGTGCCAGCAGGGGACTCCAGGGGGGCTATGGCTACACCTTC. The variable domain in full, with the rest retrieved from reference TRBV2 and TRBJ1-2, is EPEVTQTPSHQVTQMGQEVILRCVPISNHLYFYWYRQILGQKVEFLVSFYNNEISEKSEIFDDQFSVERPDGSNFTLKIRSTKLEDSAMYFCASRGLQGGYGYTFGSGTRLTVV.

Ten or more counts support this clonotype. V usage is TRBV7-3 and J usage is TRBJ2-3, with 10 nucleotides matching TRBD2. CDR1 is SGHTA and CDR2 is FQGTGA in the germline V gene. The V gene end was trimmed by 5 bases and the J gene end by 7 bases; junction bases not matched to a gene: 9. The CDR3 has 15 amino acids. CDR3 nucleotide sequence: TGTGCCAGCAGCGCCGGACTAGCGGAAGGCCATACGCAGTATTTT. It translates to CASSAGLAEGHTQYF.

In this sample, this clonotype turned up a few times. The J gene is TRBJ2-7, the V gene TRBV28; D unresolved. Between the trimmed V and J ends, which lost 2 bases and 5 bases, there was a span of 4 bases. The germline V gene has CDR1 MDHEN and CDR2 SYDVKM. This CDR3 has 11 amino acids. CDR3 sequence (DNA): TGTGCCAGCAGTTTACGCGACGAGCAGTACTTC. This sequence encodes CASSLRDEQYF.

This clonotype occurred many times. This chain uses TRBV7-3 with TRBJ2-3, with TRBD2 matching 8 bases. Trimming removed 1 base from V and 0 bases from J; junction bases left unmatched: 9. CDR1 is SGHTA and CDR2 is FQGTGA in the germline V gene. This CDR3 spans 18 amino acids. CDR3 in amino acids: CASSLNGAASGSTDTQYF. As DNA, the CDR3 is TGTGCCAGCAGCTTAAATGGTGCGGCTAGCGGGAGCACAGATACGCAGTATTTT.

This clonotype turned up a few times. CDR3 bases: TGTGCCAGCAGAGCGCGGGACTCCTACGAGCAGTACTTC. Translating it yields CASRARDSYEQYF. This rearrangement joins TRBV5-6 to TRBJ2-7, with D perhaps TRBD2 (6 bases). Germline V gene data show CDR1 as SGHDT and CDR2 as YYEEEE. CDR3 length equals 13 residues. Between the trimmed V and J ends, which lost 5 bases and 0 bases, there was a span of 9 bases. The variable domain in full, with the rest retrieved from reference TRBV5-6 and TRBJ2-7, is DAGVTQSPTHLIKTRGQQVTLRCSPKSGHDTVSWYQQALGQGPQFIFQYYEEEERQRGNFPDRFSGHQFPNYSSELNVNALLLGDSALYLCASRARDSYEQYFGPGTRLTVT.